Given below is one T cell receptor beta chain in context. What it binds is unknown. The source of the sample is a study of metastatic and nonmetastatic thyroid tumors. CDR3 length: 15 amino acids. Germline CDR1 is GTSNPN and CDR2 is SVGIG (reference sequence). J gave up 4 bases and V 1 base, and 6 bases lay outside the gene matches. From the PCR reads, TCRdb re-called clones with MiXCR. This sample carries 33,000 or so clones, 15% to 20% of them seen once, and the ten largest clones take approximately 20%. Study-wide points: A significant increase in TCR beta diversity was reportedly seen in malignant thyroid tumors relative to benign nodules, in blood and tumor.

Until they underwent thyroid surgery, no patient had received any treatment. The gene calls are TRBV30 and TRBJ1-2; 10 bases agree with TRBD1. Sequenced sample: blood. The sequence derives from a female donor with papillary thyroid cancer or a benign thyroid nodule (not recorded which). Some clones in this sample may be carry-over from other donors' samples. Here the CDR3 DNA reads TGTGCCTGGAGTGCCCGGGACAGGGGATTCTATGGCTACACCTTC. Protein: CAWSARDRGFYGYTF.